This TCR beta chain was sequenced for a study of T-cell reconstitution after alpha-beta-depleted transplantation in children. Broader study findings: As was reported, about two months after transplant, alpha-beta T cells came from several hundred expanded graft clones. At one year after transplant, newly produced T cells mostly accounted for T-cell counts and diversity. The study traced high day-60 TCRbeta diversity in some patients to surviving recipient T cells and thymic progenitors.

This clonotype came up many times. Its target is not known. Unique molecular identifiers were incorporated into the prepared TCRbeta library. MiXCR was run by TCRdb on the PCR reads, yielding one entry per CDR3 protein. The table lists around 600,000 distinct CDR3 sequences, about 21% of them singletons. CDR3 length: 10 amino acids. Trimming took 6 bases from V and 7 from J, leaving 7 bases between them. The germline V gene encodes CDR1 SQVTM and CDR2 ANQGSEA. The receptor's source is a boy younger than two who had a stem cell transplant for acute myeloid leukemia, so the T cells may come from the graft donor. Sequencing was performed on PBMCs, mostly from graft donor cells, taken 360 days after TCRalphabeta/CD19-depleted stem cell transplant. V and J are TRBV29-1 and TRBJ2-1; D gene ambiguous. CDR3 sequence (DNA): TGCAGCGTCGGGCAAAATGAGCAGTTCTTC. It yields the protein CSVGQNEQFF.